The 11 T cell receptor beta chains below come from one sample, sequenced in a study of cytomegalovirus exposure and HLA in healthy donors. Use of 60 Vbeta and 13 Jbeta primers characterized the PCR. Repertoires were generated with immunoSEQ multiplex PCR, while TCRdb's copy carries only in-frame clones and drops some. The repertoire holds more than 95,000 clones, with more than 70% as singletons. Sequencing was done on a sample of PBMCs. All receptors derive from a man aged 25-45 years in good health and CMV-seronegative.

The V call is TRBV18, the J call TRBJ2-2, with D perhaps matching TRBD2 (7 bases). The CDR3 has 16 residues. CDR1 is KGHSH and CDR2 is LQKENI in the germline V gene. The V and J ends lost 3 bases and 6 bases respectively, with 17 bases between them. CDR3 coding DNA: TGTGCCAGCTCACCCAGCGTGCGGGGGCGGTCCGGGGAGCTGTTTTTT. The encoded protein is CASSPSVRGRSGELFF.

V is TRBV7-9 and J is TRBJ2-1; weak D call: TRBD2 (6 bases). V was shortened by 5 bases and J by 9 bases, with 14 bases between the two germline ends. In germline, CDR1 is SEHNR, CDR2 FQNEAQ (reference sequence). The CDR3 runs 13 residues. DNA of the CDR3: TGTGCCAGCAGCCCAAACTTCGGGAGTGAGCAGTTCTTC. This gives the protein CASSPNFGSEQFF. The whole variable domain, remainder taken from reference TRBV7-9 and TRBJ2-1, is DTGVSQNPRHKITKRGQNVTFRCDPISEHNRLYWYRQTLGQGPEFLTYFQNEAQLEKSRLLSDRFSAERPKGSFSTLEIQRTEQGDSAMYLCASSPNFGSEQFFGPGTRLTVL.

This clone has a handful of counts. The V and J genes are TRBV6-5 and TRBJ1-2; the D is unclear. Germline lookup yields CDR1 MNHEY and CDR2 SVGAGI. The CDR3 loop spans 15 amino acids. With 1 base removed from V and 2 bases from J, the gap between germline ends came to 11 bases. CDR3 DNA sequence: TGTGCCAGCAGTTACTTATACAACGTAAACTATGGCTACACCTTC. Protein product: CASSYLYNVNYGYTF.

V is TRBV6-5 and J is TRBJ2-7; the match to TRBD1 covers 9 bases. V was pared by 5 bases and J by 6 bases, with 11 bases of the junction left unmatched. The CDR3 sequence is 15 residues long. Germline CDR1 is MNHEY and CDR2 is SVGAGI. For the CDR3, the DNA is TGTGCCAGCAGTCCGACTGCCGGGACAGGGAGCGAGCAGTACTTC. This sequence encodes CASSPTAGTGSEQYF.

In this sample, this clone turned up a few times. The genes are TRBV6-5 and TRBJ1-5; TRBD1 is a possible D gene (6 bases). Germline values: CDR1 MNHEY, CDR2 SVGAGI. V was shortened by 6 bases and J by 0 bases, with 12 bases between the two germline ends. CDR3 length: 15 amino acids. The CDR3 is CASSQTGDSNQPQHF. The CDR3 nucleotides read TGTGCCAGCAGCCAGACAGGAGATAGCAATCAGCCCCAGCATTTT.

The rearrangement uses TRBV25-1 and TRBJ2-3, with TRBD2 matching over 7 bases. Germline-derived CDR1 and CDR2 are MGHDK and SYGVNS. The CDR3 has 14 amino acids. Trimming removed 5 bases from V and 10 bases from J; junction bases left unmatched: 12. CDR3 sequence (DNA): TGTGCCAGCAGTAGGAGCGGGGCGGCCCGCGCGCAGTATTTT. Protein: CASSRSGAARAQYF.

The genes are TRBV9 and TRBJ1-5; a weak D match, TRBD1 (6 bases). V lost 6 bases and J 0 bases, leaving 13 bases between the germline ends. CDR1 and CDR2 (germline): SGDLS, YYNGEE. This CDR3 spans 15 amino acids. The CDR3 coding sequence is TGTGCCAGCATCCAGGACAGATATAGCAATCAGCCCCAGCATTTT. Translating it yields CASIQDRYSNQPQHF. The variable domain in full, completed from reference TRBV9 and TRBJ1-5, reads DSGVTQTPKHLITATGQRVTLRCSPRSGDLSVYWYQQSLDQGLQFLIQYYNGEERAKGNILERFSAQQFPDLHSELNLSSLELGDSALYFCASIQDRYSNQPQHFGDGTRLSIL.

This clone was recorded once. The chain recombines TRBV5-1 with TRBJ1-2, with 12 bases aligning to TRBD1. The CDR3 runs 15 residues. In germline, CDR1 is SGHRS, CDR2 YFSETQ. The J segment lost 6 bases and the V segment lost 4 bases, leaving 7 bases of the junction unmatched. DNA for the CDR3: TGCGCCAGCAGCCCGGTTGGGGACAGGGGGCATGGCTACACCTTC. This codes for CASSPVGDRGHGYTF.

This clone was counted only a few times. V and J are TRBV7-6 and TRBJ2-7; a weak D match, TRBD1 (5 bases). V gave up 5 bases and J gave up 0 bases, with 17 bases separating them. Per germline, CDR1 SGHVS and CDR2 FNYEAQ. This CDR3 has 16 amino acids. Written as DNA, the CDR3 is TGTGCCAGCAGCCCCGTGCAGGGCTTGAGCTCCTACGAGCAGTACTTC. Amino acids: CASSPVQGLSSYEQYF.

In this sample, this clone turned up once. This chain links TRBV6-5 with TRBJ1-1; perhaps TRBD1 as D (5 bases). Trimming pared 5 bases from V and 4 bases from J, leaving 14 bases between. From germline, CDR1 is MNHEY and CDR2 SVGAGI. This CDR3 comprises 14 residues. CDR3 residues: CASSDPTDTTEAFF. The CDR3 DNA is TGTGCCAGCAGTGACCCGACAGATACCACTGAAGCTTTCTTT.

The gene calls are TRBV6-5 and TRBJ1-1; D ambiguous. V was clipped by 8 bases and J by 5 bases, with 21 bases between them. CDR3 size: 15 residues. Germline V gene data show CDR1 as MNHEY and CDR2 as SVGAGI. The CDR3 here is CASLMIIAGGTEAFF. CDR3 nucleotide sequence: TGTGCCAGCTTAATGATAATTGCAGGCGGGACTGAAGCTTTCTTT.